This T cell receptor beta chain originates from a study of T cell responses to AZD1222 COVID-19 vaccine. Study findings and constraints: The span of vaccine-associated CD4 TCRs extended across spike, with dominance at 160-218 and 743-854. Reportedly, nearly half of unique spike TCRs recognized epitopes outside B.1.351/B.1.1.7 mutations. Possibly, clonal diversity was underestimated; donors were largely white British and included more females.

The CDR3 is 16 amino acids. In germline, CDR1 is SGHTA, CDR2 FQGNSA. Unmatched junction bases numbered 11, after V lost 4 bases and J lost 5 bases. This clone was recorded only once. The antigen remains unidentified. Libraries were prepared by immunoSEQ multiplex PCR; TCRdb keeps only in-frame clonotypes and omits some of them. The table shows some 190,000 clones, with nearly 95% occurring only once. Pooling covered second doses at about 4 or about 12 weeks. The sample was peripheral blood, taken 28 days after the second AZD1222 dose. This TCR came from an adult who received the AZD1222 COVID-19 vaccine. V gene TRBV7-2 combines with J gene TRBJ2-5; 9 bases match TRBD1. CDR3 in DNA: TGTGCCAGCAGCTCTACTTTCGGGGACAGGGTTGAGACCCAGTACTTC. Translated: CASSSTFGDRVETQYF.